This T cell receptor beta chain is drawn from a study of blood T cell repertoires in COVID-19. V was pared by 3 bases and J by 12 bases, with 21 bases between. CDR1 and CDR2 from the germline V gene are PRHDT and FYEKMQ (reference sequence). This CDR3 is built from 15 residues. The data were produced by immunoSEQ multiplex PCR, yet TCRdb's version contains in-frame clones alone and is incomplete. The top ten hold about 5% of the sample, which has about 43,000 clones, around 86% seen once. Specimen: peripheral blood. This chain joins TRBV13 and TRBJ2-1, with D perhaps matching TRBD2 (6 bases). The receptor was isolated from a human donor in a cohort sampled during active COVID-19. Here the CDR3 reads CASSLDPGRGTGQFF. The CDR3, as DNA: TGTGCCAGCAGCTTGGACCCGGGACGGGGGACGGGGCAGTTCTTC.